Following are 29 T cell receptor beta chains from one sample sequenced in a study of shared clonotypes between healthy human individuals. Repertoires were generated with immunoSEQ multiplex PCR, while TCRdb's copy carries only in-frame clones and drops some. The data show 1.5 million to 2.5 million clones, about 95% seen once. Naivety among CD8 cells was defined by CD45RO negativity and positive CCR7 selection, thereby excluding terminally differentiated effector memory CD45RA+ cells. Sequenced sample: naive CD8+ T cells sorted from blood. These receptor sequences come from a man between 18 and 29 years old in good health.

This chain connects TRBV30 to TRBJ2-7, with 10 positions matching TRBD1. The CDR3 loop spans 13 amino acids. V lost 6 bases, J lost 5 bases, and 7 bases stayed unmatched. Germline V CDR1 and CDR2: GTSNPN, SVGIG (reference sequence). CDR3 DNA: TGTGCCTGCACCGGGACAGGGGTCAACGAGCAGTACTTC. Amino acids: CACTGTGVNEQYF. The full variable domain, rest sourced from reference TRBV30 and TRBJ2-7, is SQTIHQWPATLVQPVGSPLSLECTVEGTSNPNLYWYRQAAGRGLQLLFYSVGIGQISSEVPQNLSASRPQDRQFILSSKKLLLSDSGFYLCACTGTGVNEQYFGPGTRLTVT.

The rearrangement links TRBV7-2 to TRBJ2-1, with D possibly being TRBD2 (6 bases). V shed 4 bases and J shed 0 bases, with 13 bases lying between them. Germline V lookup: CDR1 SGHTA, CDR2 FQGNSA. The CDR3 has 16 amino acids. CDR3 in DNA: TGTGCCAGCAGCTCACGGGACTTTAGCTCCTACAATGAGCAGTTCTTC. This sequence encodes CASSSRDFSSYNEQFF.

This chain joins TRBV7-2 and TRBJ2-3; the match to TRBD2 covers 9 bases. The germline V gene has CDR1 SGHTA and CDR2 FQGNSA. Losses at the gene ends were 1 base for V and 5 bases for J; bases not matched to a gene: 7. The CDR3 consists of 16 residues. As DNA, the CDR3 is TGTGCCAGCAGCTTAGTGGCGGGAGGGGTTCGAGATACGCAGTATTTT. It specifies CASSLVAGGVRDTQYF.

This rearrangement joins TRBV2 to TRBJ1-6, with 10 bases that match TRBD1. CDR1 and CDR2 (germline): SNHLY, FYNNEI. The CDR3 runs 19 residues. V shed 6 bases and J 6 bases; nucleotides not matched to a gene: 17. The DNA for the CDR3 is TGTGCCAGCAGGGACTTCTTGACAGGGGGCTCATCGGCTAATTCACCCCTCCACTTT. Translating it yields CASRDFLTGGSSANSPLHF.

The chain links TRBV5-4 to TRBJ1-1, with D maybe TRBD1 (5 bases). The germline V and J ends were trimmed by 1 base and 1 base, with 8 bases remaining between them. This CDR3 has 14 amino acids. CDR1 and CDR2 from the germline V gene are SGHNT and YYREEE (reference sequence). Written as DNA, the CDR3 is TGTGCCAGCAGCTTGCAGGGTTCGAACACTGAAGCTTTCTTT. Translated, it gives CASSLQGSNTEAFF.

The rearrangement joins TRBV10-2 to TRBJ2-5, with D perhaps matching TRBD2 (6 bases). Germline CDR1 WSHSY, CDR2 SAAADI. Trimming left V 0 bases short and J 12 bases short, with 11 bases between. The CDR3 has 12 amino acids. CDR3 in DNA: TGCGCCAGCAGTGAGTCGGAACTAGCAGAGTACTTC. The encoded protein is CASSESELAEYF.

The rearrangement links TRBV7-6 to TRBJ2-7; D is perhaps TRBD1 (5 bases). Germline values: CDR1 SGHVS, CDR2 FNYEAQ. The CDR3 is made up of 15 amino acids. V was shortened by 0 bases and J by 2 bases, with 11 bases between the two germline ends. CDR3 sequence (DNA): TGTGCCAGCAGCTTAGCTCGCGACAGCACCTACGAGCAGTACTTC. This codes for CASSLARDSTYEQYF.

CDR3 protein: CASTRSSNEQFF. Here the CDR3 DNA reads TGTGCCAGCACCCGATCTAGCAATGAGCAGTTCTTC. This chain connects TRBV2 to TRBJ2-1; no clear D gene. V lost 7 bases, J lost 6 bases, and 10 bases lay in between. The germline V gene encodes CDR1 SNHLY and CDR2 FYNNEI. The CDR3 length is 12 residues.

The V gene is TRBV20-1, the J gene TRBJ1-2, with a possible D match to TRBD1 (5 bases). Trimming took off 3 bases at V and 11 bases at J, with 13 bases between the two ends. This CDR3 region has 11 residues. The germline V gene encodes CDR1 DFQATT and CDR2 SNEGSKA (reference sequence). CDR3 region: CSASSGPWYTF. DNA of the CDR3: TGCAGTGCTAGTTCGGGACCGTGGTACACCTTC.

The sample holds one count of this clone. The chain combines TRBV9 with TRBJ1-6; 10 positions match TRBD1. Germline lookup yields CDR1 SGDLS and CDR2 YYNGEE. This CDR3 region has 18 residues. With 3 bases clipped from V and 1 base from J, the junction kept 7 bases outside the gene matches. Here the CDR3 reads CASSADRGPWSYNSPLHF. CDR3 coding DNA: TGTGCCAGCAGCGCCGACAGGGGGCCTTGGTCCTATAATTCACCCCTCCACTTT.

The chain carries TRBV5-1 and TRBJ2-7; TRBD2 aligns across 7 bases. Germline V gene sequence: CDR1 SGHRS, CDR2 YFSETQ. Trimming took 6 bases from V and 2 from J; bases not matched to a gene: 8. The CDR3 is 14 amino acids. CDR3 sequence: CASTWGGGTYEQYF. The CDR3 DNA is TGCGCCAGCACCTGGGGGGGAGGCACCTACGAGCAGTACTTC.

The CDR3 is CASSGPGQADYEQYF. CDR3 in DNA: TGTGCCAGCAGTGGCCCAGGACAGGCAGACTACGAGCAGTACTTC. This sequence joins TRBV6-1 and TRBJ2-7, with TRBD1 identical over 7 bases. The CDR3 length is 15 residues. The germline gives CDR1 MNHNS, CDR2 SASEGT. V shed 4 bases, J shed 3 bases, and the junction held 9 bases outside the gene matches.

This clone has just one count. The CDR3, as DNA: TGCAGCGTCGCTTGGGAGGGCTACGAGCAGTACTTC. Amino acids: CSVAWEGYEQYF. The chain uses TRBV29-1 and TRBJ2-7; 7 bases line up with TRBD2. The germline V gene has CDR1 SQVTM and CDR2 ANQGSEA. The junction had 5 bases not matched to a gene; V was cut back by 6 bases and J by 3 bases. The CDR3 is 12 amino acids.

V is TRBV27 and J is TRBJ1-2; 7 bases map to TRBD1. The CDR3 sequence is 17 residues long. After removal of 3 bases from V and 8 bases from J, the junction contained 18 bases not matched to a gene. CDR1 is MNHEY, CDR2 SMNVEV, per germline (reference sequence). The chain's CDR3 is CASSFLDPLTGAMGYTF. CDR3 DNA sequence: TGTGCCAGCAGTTTCCTCGACCCCCTCACAGGGGCGATGGGCTACACCTTC.

Notes on this clone: The sample holds other DNA sequences that translate to the same CDR3. The chain combines TRBV19 with TRBJ2-2; TRBD2 is a possible D gene (5 bases). This CDR3 comprises 15 residues. In germline, CDR1 is LNHDA, CDR2 SQIVND (reference sequence). Between the trimmed V and J ends, which lost 3 bases and 4 bases, there was a span of 12 bases. The CDR3, as DNA: TGTGCCAGTAGTATTGACCGGGAAGGCACCGGGGAGCTGTTTTTT. This translates into CASSIDREGTGELFF.

V is TRBV27 and J is TRBJ2-3; unclear D gene. The CDR3 spans 12 residues. Per the germline V gene, CDR1 is MNHEY and CDR2 is SMNVEV (reference sequence). The V gene lost 10 bases and the J gene lost 4 bases, with 12 bases spanning the gap. This CDR3 reads CATGVWSDTQYF. In DNA, the CDR3 is TGTGCCACCGGAGTATGGTCAGATACGCAGTATTTT.

The chain couples TRBV21-1 to TRBJ1-4; the D call TRBD1 from the table was never checked on the DNA. TRBV21-1 counts as a pseudogene. The CDR3 loop spans 20 amino acids. The CDR3 protein is CASSDNPLKVGPATNEKLFF. The DNA of the CDR3 is TGTGCCAGCAGCGACAATCCCCTTAAAGTGGGGCCGGCAACTAATGAAAAACTGTTTTTT.

V gene TRBV7-9 combines with J gene TRBJ1-6, with D unresolved. Germline V gives CDR1 SEHNR, CDR2 FQNEAQ (reference sequence). This CDR3 contains 17 residues. V lost 0 bases and J 0 bases, leaving 9 bases between the germline ends. The CDR3 sequence: CASSLADWSSYNSPLHF. The CDR3 DNA follows: TGTGCCAGCAGCTTAGCCGACTGGAGCTCCTATAATTCACCCCTCCACTTT.

The gene calls are TRBV27 and TRBJ1-5; 8 positions agree with TRBD1. CDR1 and CDR2 (germline): MNHEY, SMNVEV (reference sequence). CDR3 size: 17 residues. The V segment lost 2 bases and the J segment 2 bases; nucleotides outside the gene matches: 8. CDR3 protein: CASSLGQGYGGNQPQHF. The DNA of the CDR3 is TGTGCCAGCAGTTTAGGACAGGGTTATGGGGGCAATCAGCCCCAGCATTTT.

The chain has TRBV16 and TRBJ1-2; D uncertain. With 4 bases removed from V and 7 bases from J, the gap between germline ends came to 13 bases. This CDR3 is 13 amino acids long. Germline values: CDR1 KGHSY, CDR2 FQNENV. The CDR3 nucleotides read TGTGCCAGCAGCCCGAATTGGGGAGGTGGCTACACCTTC. This sequence encodes CASSPNWGGGYTF.

The rearrangement uses TRBV4-1 and TRBJ2-7, with TRBD1 matching 10 bases. The CDR3 spans 14 residues. Trimming removed 4 bases from V and 9 bases from J; junction bases left unmatched: 9. CDR1 is MGHRA, CDR2 YSYEKL, per germline. The CDR3 nucleotides are TGCGCCAGCAGCCTGCGACAGGGGGCTCCCCCGCAGTACTTC. It specifies CASSLRQGAPPQYF.

The gene calls are TRBV29-1 and TRBJ2-3, with 7 bases matching TRBD2. After removal of 4 bases from V and 5 bases from J, the junction contained 12 bases not matched to a gene. Germline-derived CDR1 and CDR2 are SQVTM and ANQGSEA. The CDR3 has 15 residues. CDR3 protein: CSVVRSGLAVDTQYF. CDR3 sequence (DNA): TGCAGCGTTGTAAGGTCGGGTCTAGCGGTAGATACGCAGTATTTT.

The CDR3 protein is CASSYGGRAHEQYF. The CDR3 DNA reads as TGTGCCAGCAGTTATGGCGGGAGGGCCCACGAGCAGTACTTC. The chain links TRBV6-5 to TRBJ2-7; TRBD2 matches at 9 bases. V was pared by 3 bases and J by 5 bases, with 5 bases of the junction left unmatched. CDR1 is MNHEY and CDR2 is SVGAGI in the germline V gene. There are 14 residues in the CDR3.

The rearrangement joins TRBV4-3 to TRBJ2-7, with 8 bases identical to TRBD2. This CDR3 is built from 15 residues. Germline CDR1 LGHNA, CDR2 YSLEER. V shed 1 base, J shed 2 bases, and the junction held 4 bases outside the gene matches. The CDR3 loop is CASSQGAGGPYEQYF. The CDR3 DNA follows: TGCGCCAGCAGCCAAGGCGCGGGAGGTCCCTACGAGCAGTACTTC.

The gene calls are TRBV4-1 and TRBJ1-4, with TRBD1 matching 10 bases. The J segment lost 7 bases and the V segment lost 5 bases, leaving 7 bases of the junction unmatched. CDR3 length: 15 amino acids. The germline V gene encodes CDR1 MGHRA and CDR2 YSYEKL. CDR3 DNA: TGCGCCAGCAGCGAGGGACAGGGGTTACTTGAAAAACTGTTTTTT. Amino acid sequence: CASSEGQGLLEKLFF.

The J gene is TRBJ2-7, the V gene TRBV4-2; TRBD2 agrees at 7 bases. Germline trimming cut 2 bases from V and 0 bases from J; bases unmatched to any gene: 4. The germline V gene has CDR1 LGHNA and CDR2 YNFKEQ. The CDR3 is made up of 15 amino acids. CDR3 coding DNA: TGTGCCAGCAGCCAACCGGGGGGATCCTCCTACGAGCAGTACTTC. Protein sequence: CASSQPGGSSYEQYF.

The chain carries TRBV27 and TRBJ2-5; 11 bases fit TRBD2. The junction had 8 bases not matched to a gene; V was cut back by 3 bases and J by 5 bases. The germline gives CDR1 MNHEY, CDR2 SMNVEV (reference sequence). The CDR3 is 16 amino acids. The CDR3 reads CASSLIPSGGSETQYF. The CDR3 DNA reads TGTGCCAGCAGTTTGATCCCTAGCGGGGGGAGCGAGACCCAGTACTTC.

The chain uses TRBV7-9 and TRBJ2-7; 10 positions match TRBD2. V gave up 0 bases and J gave up 3 bases; unmatched junction bases: 5. The germline V gene encodes CDR1 SEHNR and CDR2 FQNEAQ (reference sequence). The CDR3 covers 16 residues. In nucleotides, the CDR3 is TGTGCCAGCAGCTTAGCGCGGCTAGCGGGGGACTACGAGCAGTACTTC. Encoded protein: CASSLARLAGDYEQYF.

This clone was recorded only once. The chain is built from TRBV5-6 and TRBJ1-1; 7 nucleotides agree with TRBD1. CDR3 length equals 15 residues. CDR1 and CDR2 from the germline V gene are SGHDT and YYEEEE. J was trimmed by 1 base and V by 3 bases; bases with no gene match: 6. The CDR3 loop reads CASSSPGTANTEAFF. CDR3 sequence (DNA): TGTGCCAGCAGCTCCCCCGGGACAGCGAACACTGAAGCTTTCTTT.